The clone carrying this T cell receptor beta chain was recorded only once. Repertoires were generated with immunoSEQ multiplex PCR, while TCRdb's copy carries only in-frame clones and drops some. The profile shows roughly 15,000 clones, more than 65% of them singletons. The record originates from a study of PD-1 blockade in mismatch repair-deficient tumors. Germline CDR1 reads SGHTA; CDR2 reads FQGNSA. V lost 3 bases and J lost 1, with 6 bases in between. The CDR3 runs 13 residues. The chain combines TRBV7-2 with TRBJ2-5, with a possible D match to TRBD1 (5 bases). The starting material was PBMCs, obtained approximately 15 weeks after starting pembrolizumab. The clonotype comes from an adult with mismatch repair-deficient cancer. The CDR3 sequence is CASSFDSQETQYF. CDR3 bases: TGTGCCAGCAGCTTCGACAGCCAAGAGACCCAGTACTTC.